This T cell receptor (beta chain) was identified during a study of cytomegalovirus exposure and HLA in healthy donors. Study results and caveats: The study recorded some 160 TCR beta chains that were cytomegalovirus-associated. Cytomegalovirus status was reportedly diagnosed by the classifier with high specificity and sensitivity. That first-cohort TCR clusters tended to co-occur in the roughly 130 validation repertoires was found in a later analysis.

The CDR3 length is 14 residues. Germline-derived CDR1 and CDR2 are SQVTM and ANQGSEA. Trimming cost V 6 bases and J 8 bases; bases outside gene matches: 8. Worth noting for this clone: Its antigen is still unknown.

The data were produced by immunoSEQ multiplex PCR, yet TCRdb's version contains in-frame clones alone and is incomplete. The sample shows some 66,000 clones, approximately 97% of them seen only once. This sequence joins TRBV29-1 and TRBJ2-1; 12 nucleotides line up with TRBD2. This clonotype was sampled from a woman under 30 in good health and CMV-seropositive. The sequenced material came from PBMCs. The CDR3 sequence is CSVLLAGGWDEQFF. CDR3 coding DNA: TGCAGCGTACTCCTAGCGGGAGGGTGGGATGAGCAGTTCTTC.